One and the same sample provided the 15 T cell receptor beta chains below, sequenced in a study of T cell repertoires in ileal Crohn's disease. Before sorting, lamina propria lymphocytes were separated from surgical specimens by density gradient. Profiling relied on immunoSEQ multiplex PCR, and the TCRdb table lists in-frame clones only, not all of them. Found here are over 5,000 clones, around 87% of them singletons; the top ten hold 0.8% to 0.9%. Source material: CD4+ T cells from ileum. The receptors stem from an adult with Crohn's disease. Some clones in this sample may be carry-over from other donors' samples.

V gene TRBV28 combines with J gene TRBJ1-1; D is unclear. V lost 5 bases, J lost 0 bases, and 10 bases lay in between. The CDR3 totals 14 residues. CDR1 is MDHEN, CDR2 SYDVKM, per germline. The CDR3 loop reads CASSGYSMNTEAFF. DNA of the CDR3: TGTGCCAGCAGTGGGTACAGCATGAACACTGAAGCTTTCTTT.

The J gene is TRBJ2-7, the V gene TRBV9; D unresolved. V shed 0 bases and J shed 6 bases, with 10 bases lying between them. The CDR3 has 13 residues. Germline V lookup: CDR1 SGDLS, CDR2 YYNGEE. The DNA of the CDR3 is TGTGCCAGCAGCGTAGCGGTCCGCGGCGAGCAGTACTTC. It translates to CASSVAVRGEQYF.

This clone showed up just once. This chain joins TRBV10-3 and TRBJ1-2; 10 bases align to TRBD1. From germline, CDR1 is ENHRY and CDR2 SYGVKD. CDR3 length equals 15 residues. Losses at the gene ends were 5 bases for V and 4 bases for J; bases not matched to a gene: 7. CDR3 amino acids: CAISRQGAGTYGYTF. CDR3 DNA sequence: TGTGCCATCAGTCGACAGGGGGCAGGGACCTATGGCTACACCTTC.

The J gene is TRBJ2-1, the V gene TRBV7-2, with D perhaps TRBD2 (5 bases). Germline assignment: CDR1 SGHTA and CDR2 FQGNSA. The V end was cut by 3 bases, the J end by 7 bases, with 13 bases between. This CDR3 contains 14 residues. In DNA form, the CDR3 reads TGTGCCAGCAGCTTTTCGAGGGTGATGAATGAGCAGTTCTTC. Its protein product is CASSFSRVMNEQFF. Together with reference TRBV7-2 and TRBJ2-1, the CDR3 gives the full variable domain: GAGVSQSPSNKVTEKGKDVELRCDPISGHTALYWYRQSLGQGLEFLIYFQGNSAPDKSGLPSDRFSAERTGGSVSTLTIQRTQQEDSAVYLCASSFSRVMNEQFFGPGTRLTVL.

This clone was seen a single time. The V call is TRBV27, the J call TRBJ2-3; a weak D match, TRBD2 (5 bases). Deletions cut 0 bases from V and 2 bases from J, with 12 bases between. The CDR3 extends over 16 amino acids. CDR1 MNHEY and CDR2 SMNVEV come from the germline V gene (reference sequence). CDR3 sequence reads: CASSLSLPGNTDTQYF. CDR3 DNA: TGTGCCAGCAGTTTATCATTGCCGGGGAACACAGATACGCAGTATTTT.

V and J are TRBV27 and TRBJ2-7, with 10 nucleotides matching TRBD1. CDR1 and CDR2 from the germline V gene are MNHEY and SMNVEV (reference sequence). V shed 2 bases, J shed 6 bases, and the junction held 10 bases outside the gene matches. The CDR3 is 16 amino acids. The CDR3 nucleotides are TGTGCCAGCAGTTTACTCCCCGGGACAGGGGATTCCGAGCAGTACTTC. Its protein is CASSLLPGTGDSEQYF.

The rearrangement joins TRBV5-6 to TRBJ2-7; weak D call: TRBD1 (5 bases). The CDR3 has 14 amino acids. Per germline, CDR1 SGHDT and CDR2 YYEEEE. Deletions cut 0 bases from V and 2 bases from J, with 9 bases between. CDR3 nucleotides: TGTGCCAGCAGCTTGGGGGCAGGGACCTACGAGCAGTACTTC. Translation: CASSLGAGTYEQYF.

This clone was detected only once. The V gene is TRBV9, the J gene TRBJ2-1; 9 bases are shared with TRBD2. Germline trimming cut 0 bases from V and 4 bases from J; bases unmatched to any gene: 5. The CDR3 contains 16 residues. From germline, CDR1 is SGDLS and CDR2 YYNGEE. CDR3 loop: CASSVEGGRGYNEQFF. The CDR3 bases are TGTGCCAGCAGCGTAGAGGGCGGGAGGGGGTACAATGAGCAGTTCTTC.

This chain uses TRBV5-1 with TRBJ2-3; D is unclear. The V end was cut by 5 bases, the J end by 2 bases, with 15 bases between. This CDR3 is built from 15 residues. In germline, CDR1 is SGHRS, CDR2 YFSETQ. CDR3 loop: CASRGQYTYTDTQYF. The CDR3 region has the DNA TGCGCCAGCAGGGGCCAGTACACCTACACAGATACGCAGTATTTT.

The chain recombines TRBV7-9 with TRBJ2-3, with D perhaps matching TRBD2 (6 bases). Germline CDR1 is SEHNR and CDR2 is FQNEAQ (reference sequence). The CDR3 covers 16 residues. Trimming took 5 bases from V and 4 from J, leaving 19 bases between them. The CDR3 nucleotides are TGTGCCAGCAGCGGAGAGGGAGGAGGGCGTTCAGATACGCAGTATTTT. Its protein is CASSGEGGGRSDTQYF. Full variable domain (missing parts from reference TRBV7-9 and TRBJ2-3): DTGVSQNPRHKITKRGQNVTFRCDPISEHNRLYWYRQTLGQGPEFLTYFQNEAQLEKSRLLSDRFSAERPKGSFSTLEIQRTEQGDSAMYLCASSGEGGGRSDTQYFGPGTRLTVL.

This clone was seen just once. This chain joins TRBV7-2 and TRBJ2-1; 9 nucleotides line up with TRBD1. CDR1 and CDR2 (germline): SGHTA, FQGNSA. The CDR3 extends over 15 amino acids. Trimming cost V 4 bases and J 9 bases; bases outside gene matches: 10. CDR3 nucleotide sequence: TGTGCCAGCAGCTCCGAGCGGACAGGGGCCAGTGAGCAGTTCTTC. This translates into CASSSERTGASEQFF.

CDR3 sequence (DNA): TGTGCCAGCAGTGACAGGGGGCGAGGGACCCAGTACTTC. It codes for CASSDRGRGTQYF. The V call is TRBV7-2, the J call TRBJ2-5; TRBD1 matches at 10 bases. There are 13 residues in the CDR3. J gave up 7 bases and V 6 bases, and 5 bases lay outside the gene matches. From germline, CDR1 is SGHTA and CDR2 FQGNSA.

CDR3 sequence (DNA): TGTGCCAGCAGCGACCTCGCGGGGGAGACCCAGTACTTC. As protein: CASSDLAGETQYF. The genes are TRBV7-8 and TRBJ2-5; maybe TRBD2 (6 bases). V gave up 5 bases and J gave up 5 bases, with 12 bases separating them. Germline CDR1 and CDR2: SGHVS and FQNEAQ. The length of the CDR3 is 13 residues. Supplemented by reference TRBV7-8 and TRBJ2-5, the full variable domain reads GAGVSQSPRYKVAKRGQDVALRCDPISGHVSLFWYQQALGQGPEFLTYFQNEAQLDKSGLPSDRFFAERPEGSVSTLKIQRTQQEDSAVYLCASSDLAGETQYFGPGTRLLVL.

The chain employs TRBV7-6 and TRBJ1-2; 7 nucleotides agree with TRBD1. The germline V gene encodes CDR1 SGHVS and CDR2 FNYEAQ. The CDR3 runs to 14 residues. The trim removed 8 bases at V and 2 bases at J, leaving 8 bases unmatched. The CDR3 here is CASGTDLKNYGYTF. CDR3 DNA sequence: TGTGCCAGCGGGACAGATTTAAAGAACTATGGCTACACCTTC.

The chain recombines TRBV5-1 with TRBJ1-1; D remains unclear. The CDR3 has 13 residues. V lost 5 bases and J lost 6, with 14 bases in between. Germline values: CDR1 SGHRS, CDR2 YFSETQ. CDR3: CASSPIRRSEAFF. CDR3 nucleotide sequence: TGCGCCAGCAGTCCTATCCGTCGCTCTGAAGCTTTCTTT.